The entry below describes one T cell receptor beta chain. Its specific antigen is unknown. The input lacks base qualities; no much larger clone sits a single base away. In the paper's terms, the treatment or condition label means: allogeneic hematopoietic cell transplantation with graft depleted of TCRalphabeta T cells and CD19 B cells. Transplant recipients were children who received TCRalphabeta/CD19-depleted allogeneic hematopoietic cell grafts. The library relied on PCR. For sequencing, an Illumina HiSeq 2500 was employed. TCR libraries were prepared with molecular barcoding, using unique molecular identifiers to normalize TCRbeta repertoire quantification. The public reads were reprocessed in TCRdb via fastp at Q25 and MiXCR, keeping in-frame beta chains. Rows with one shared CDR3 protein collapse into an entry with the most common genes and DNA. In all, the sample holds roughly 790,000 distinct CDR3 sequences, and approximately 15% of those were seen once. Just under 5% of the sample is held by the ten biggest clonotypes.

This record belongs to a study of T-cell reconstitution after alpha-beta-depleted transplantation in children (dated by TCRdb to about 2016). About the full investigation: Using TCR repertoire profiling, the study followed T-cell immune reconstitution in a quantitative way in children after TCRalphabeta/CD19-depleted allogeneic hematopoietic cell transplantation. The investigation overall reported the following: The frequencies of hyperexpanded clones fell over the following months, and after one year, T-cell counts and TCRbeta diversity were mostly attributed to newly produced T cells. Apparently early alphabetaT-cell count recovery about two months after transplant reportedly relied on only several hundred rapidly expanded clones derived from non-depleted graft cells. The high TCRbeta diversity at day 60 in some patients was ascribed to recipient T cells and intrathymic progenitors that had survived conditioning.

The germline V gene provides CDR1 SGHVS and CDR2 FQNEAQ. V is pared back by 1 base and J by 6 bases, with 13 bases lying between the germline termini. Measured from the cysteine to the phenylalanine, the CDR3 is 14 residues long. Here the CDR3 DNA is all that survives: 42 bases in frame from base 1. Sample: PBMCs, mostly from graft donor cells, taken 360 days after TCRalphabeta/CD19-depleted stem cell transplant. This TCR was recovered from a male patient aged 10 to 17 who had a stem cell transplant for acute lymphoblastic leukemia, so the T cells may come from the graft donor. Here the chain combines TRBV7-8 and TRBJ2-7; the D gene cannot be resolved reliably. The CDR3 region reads CASSLERKVGEQYF. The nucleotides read TGTGCCAGCAGCTTAGAGCGTAAAGTCGGCGAGCAGTACTTC.